This note documents a single TCR beta chain sequence. Measured with immunoSEQ multiplex PCR; TCRdb has only the in-frame clones, and not every one. The sample consists of 65,000 to 85,000 clones, 92% of them appearing once. The data belong to a study of T cell changes during pregnancy in multiple sclerosis. Germline CDR1 is MRHNA and CDR2 is SNTAGT. After removal of 7 bases from V and 4 bases from J, the junction contained 10 bases not matched to a gene. The CDR3 spans 15 residues. This TCR derives from a female donor with multiple sclerosis, enrolled in a pregnancy study. This chain links TRBV6-4 with TRBJ2-3, with 8 positions matching TRBD2. The source material was peripheral blood, sampled after pregnancy. CDR3 loop: CASTLSGSGSDTQYF. CDR3 in DNA: TGTGCCAGCACCCTAAGCGGGAGTGGCTCAGATACGCAGTATTTT.